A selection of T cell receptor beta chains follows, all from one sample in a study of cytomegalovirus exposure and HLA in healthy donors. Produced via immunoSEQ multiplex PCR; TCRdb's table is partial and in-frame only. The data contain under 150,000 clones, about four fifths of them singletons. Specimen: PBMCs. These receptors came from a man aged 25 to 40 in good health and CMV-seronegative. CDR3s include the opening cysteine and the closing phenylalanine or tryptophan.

CASSLPGGSYEQYF TRBV7-8 14 TRBJ2-7
CASSLQGRLLVTTEAFF TRBV5-8 17 TRBJ1-1
CASSSRTSGRVTHRYAVPF TRBV13 19 TRBJ2-3
CASSETTSGGLQYQETQYF TRBV6-1 19 TRBJ2-5
CASSISIDQPQHF TRBV19 13 TRBJ1-5
CASSYRDSENEKLFF TRBV18 15 TRBJ1-4
CASSLGFGTPERGSTDTQYF TRBV7-6 20 TRBJ2-3
CASTKGLILAGGLKTQYF TRBV28 18 TRBJ2-5
CSVEDPRRRAEEQFF TRBV29-1 15 TRBJ2-1
CASSLGANEKLFF TRBV7-3 13 TRBJ1-4